This T cell receptor beta chain is drawn from a study of molecular identifiers for immune sequencing clone quantification. V lost 6 bases and J 3 bases, leaving 9 bases between the germline ends. CDR1 is GTSNPN, CDR2 SVGIG, per germline (reference sequence). This CDR3 is built from 11 residues. TCRdb analysed the PCR reads with MiXCR anew, one entry per CDR3 protein. The sample holds about 320,000 distinct CDR3 sequences, roughly 24% seen once. This clonotype was observed a handful of times. The sample taken for sequencing was naive CD8+ T cells from blood, with Jurkat cell RNA spiked in. The subset: FACS-sorted CD8+CD4-CCR7+CD45RA+ naive T cells. This sequence originates from a human donor in good health. Some libraries in this study had Jurkat cell RNA spiked in. The genes are TRBV30 and TRBJ2-7, with a tentative D call TRBD1 (6 bases). CDR3 amino acids: CACQQGYEQYF. The CDR3 DNA follows: TGTGCCTGTCAACAGGGCTACGAGCAGTACTTC.